The clone carrying this T cell receptor beta chain has ten or more counts. The study based diagnoses on clinical symptoms, serum thyroxine and TRAb, thyroid ultrasound and orbital computed tomography. From germline, CDR1 is SGHRS and CDR2 YFSETQ. The CDR3 length is 18 residues. Trimming removed 3 bases at V and 4 bases at J, with 20 bases between. Amplified TCR beta CDR3 regions came from RNA transcripts. With the HTBI primer set, the TCR CDR3 went through a first round of RT-PCR. TCRdb re-called the multiplex PCR reads through MiXCR, storing one row per CDR3 protein. The data show nearly 750,000 distinct CDR3 sequences, with around 40% seen just once and around 31% held by the top ten. This specimen comes from a study of T cells in Graves' hyperthyroidism and ophthalmopathy.

The TCR comes from a woman in her forties with Graves' hyperthyroidism. The V call is TRBV5-1, the J call TRBJ2-6, with D perhaps TRBD1 or TRBD2 (5 bases each). Sequencing was done on a sample of blood. Written as DNA, the CDR3 is TGCGCCAGCAGCTGGGCCGGGACGGCCTCGCTCGGGGCCAACGTCCTGACTTTC. Translated, it gives CASSWAGTASLGANVLTF.